This is a list of T cell receptor beta chains from one sample in a study of lymphopenia after photon versus proton radiotherapy. The protocol was immunoSEQ multiplex PCR, while the TCRdb copy is restricted to in-frame clones and leaves out a portion. Here the sample spans about 68,000 clones, approximately 90% being singletons. The sequencing used peripheral blood, collected from a patient treated with photon-based radiotherapy. These receptors all come from a woman between 65 and 79 years old with pancreatic cancer. The CDR3 runs from the conserved cysteine through the conserved F or W. The order of the fields is clone size, CDR3 length, V gene, D gene, J gene, CDR3 protein, CDR3 DNA. D genes are given only for firm matches. Not every row has a clone size; where given, it reads once, few, many or a size class.

abundance: .
len: 15
v_gene: TRBV16
d_gene: .
j_gene: TRBJ1-4
CDR3aa: CASSPSAGVGEKLFF
CDR3nt: TGTGCCAGCAGCCCTTCGGCGGGGGTCGGTGAAAAACTGTTTTTT

abundance: .
len: 13
v_gene: TRBV5-1
d_gene: .
j_gene: TRBJ2-3
CDR3aa: CASSSDGTDTQYF
CDR3nt: TGCGCCAGCAGCTCGGACGGCACAGATACGCAGTATTTT

abundance: once
len: 14
v_gene: TRBV29-1
d_gene: TRBD1
j_gene: TRBJ2-1
CDR3aa: CSVAKRTGNNEQFF
CDR3nt: TGCAGCGTTGCCAAACGGACAGGGAACAATGAGCAGTTCTTC

abundance: .
len: 15
v_gene: TRBV6-6
d_gene: .
j_gene: TRBJ2-3
CDR3aa: CASSYSGSSTDTQYF
CDR3nt: TGTGCCAGCAGTTACTCGGGCAGTAGCACAGATACGCAGTATTTT

abundance: .
len: 11
v_gene: TRBV5-1
d_gene: .
j_gene: TRBJ2-6
CDR3aa: CASAGANVLTF
CDR3nt: TGCGCCAGCGCTGGGGCCAACGTCCTGACTTTC

abundance: .
len: 16
v_gene: TRBV28
d_gene: TRBD1
j_gene: TRBJ1-1
CDR3aa: CASSLFGTGANTEAFF
CDR3nt: TGTGCCAGCAGCCTTTTTGGGACAGGGGCGAACACTGAAGCTTTCTTT

abundance: .
len: 13
v_gene: TRBV4-2
d_gene: TRBD1
j_gene: TRBJ2-7
CDR3aa: CASSQAGTGEQYF
CDR3nt: TGTGCCAGCAGCCAAGCCGGGACAGGCGAGCAGTACTTC

abundance: few
len: 14
v_gene: TRBV6-1
d_gene: .
j_gene: TRBJ1-2
CDR3aa: CASSEGTPSYGYTF
CDR3nt: TGTGCCAGCAGTGAGGGGACACCGTCCTATGGCTACACCTTC

abundance: .
len: 11
v_gene: TRBV20-1
d_gene: .
j_gene: TRBJ2-5
CDR3aa: CSAIAEETQYF
CDR3nt: TGCAGTGCAATAGCAGAAGAGACCCAGTACTTC

abundance: .
len: 13
v_gene: TRBV7-8
d_gene: .
j_gene: TRBJ1-1
CDR3aa: CASSLAGVREAFF
CDR3nt: TGTGCCAGCAGCTTAGCGGGGGTGAGGGAAGCTTTCTTT

abundance: few
len: 14
v_gene: TRBV6-6
d_gene: .
j_gene: TRBJ2-7
CDR3aa: CASSIGAPRYEQYF
CDR3nt: TGTGCCAGCAGTATAGGCGCGCCTCGTTACGAGCAGTACTTC

abundance: .
len: 15
v_gene: TRBV2
d_gene: .
j_gene: TRBJ1-2
CDR3aa: CASSAPSGIWRGYTF
CDR3nt: TGTGCCAGCAGTGCCCCTTCAGGGATCTGGCGGGGCTACACCTTC

abundance: once
len: 15
v_gene: TRBV11-1
d_gene: TRBD1
j_gene: TRBJ1-1
CDR3aa: CASSSHRGLAPEAFF
CDR3nt: TGTGCCAGCAGCTCACACAGGGGGCTAGCGCCTGAAGCTTTCTTT

abundance: .
len: 14
v_gene: TRBV7-2
d_gene: .
j_gene: TRBJ2-7
CDR3aa: CASSPLGSSYEQYF
CDR3nt: TGTGCCAGCAGCCCTTTAGGGAGCTCCTACGAGCAGTACTTC

abundance: .
len: 15
v_gene: TRBV7-6
d_gene: TRBD2
j_gene: TRBJ2-1
CDR3aa: CASSLGLAGASEQFF
CDR3nt: TGTGCCAGCAGCTTAGGGTTAGCGGGAGCATCGGAGCAGTTCTTC